Listed below are T cell receptor beta chains from one sample, sequenced in a study of OX40 agonist ivuxolimab in advanced cancers. The assay was immunoSEQ multiplex PCR, and TCRdb's table has in-frame clones only and misses some. This table has about 82,000 clones, approximately 86% appearing once. The starting material was CD4+ or CD8+ T cells sorted from blood, obtained in a trial of the OX40 agonist ivuxolimab. These receptors were obtained from an adult with an advanced solid tumor such as melanoma, head and neck, liver or kidney cancer. The CDR3 runs from the conserved cysteine through the conserved F or W. D genes are given only for firm matches.

V gene	J gene	D gene	CDR3 protein	CDR3 DNA
TRBV10-3	TRBJ2-1	TRBD2	CAIRSNSGTYNEQFF	TGTGCCATCAGATCAAACAGCGGGACCTACAATGAGCAGTTCTTC
TRBV28	TRBJ2-7	TRBD2	CASRPEWREGIDEQYF	TGTGCCAGCAGGCCTGAATGGCGGGAGGGTATCGACGAGCAGTACTTC
TRBV29-1	TRBJ2-5	-	CSVSQWVEETQYF	TGCAGCGTCTCACAGTGGGTAGAAGAGACCCAGTACTTC
TRBV5-1	TRBJ2-1	-	CASSLSGAYNEQFF	TGCGCCAGCAGCTTATCGGGGGCCTACAATGAGCAGTTCTTC
TRBV9	TRBJ2-7	TRBD2	CASSAKSGSSYEQYF	TGTGCCAGCAGCGCTAAAAGCGGGAGCTCCTACGAGCAGTACTTC
TRBV27	TRBJ2-7	-	CASSLMGILYEQYF	TGTGCCAGCAGTTTAATGGGTATCCTATACGAGCAGTACTTC
TRBV5-1	TRBJ1-5	TRBD1	CASSPSTGNNQPQHF	TGCGCCAGCAGCCCCTCGACAGGGAACAATCAGCCCCAGCATTTT
TRBV6-1	TRBJ2-3	TRBD1	CASHTGQGSDTQYF	TGTGCCAGCCACACCGGACAGGGGTCAGATACGCAGTATTTT
TRBV18	TRBJ1-3	-	CASSPGGRSGNTIYF	TGTGCCAGCTCACCAGGGGGCCGCTCTGGAAACACCATATATTTT
TRBV6-1	TRBJ2-7	-	CASRDSAQEQYF	TGTGCCAGCAGAGACAGTGCTCAAGAGCAGTACTTC